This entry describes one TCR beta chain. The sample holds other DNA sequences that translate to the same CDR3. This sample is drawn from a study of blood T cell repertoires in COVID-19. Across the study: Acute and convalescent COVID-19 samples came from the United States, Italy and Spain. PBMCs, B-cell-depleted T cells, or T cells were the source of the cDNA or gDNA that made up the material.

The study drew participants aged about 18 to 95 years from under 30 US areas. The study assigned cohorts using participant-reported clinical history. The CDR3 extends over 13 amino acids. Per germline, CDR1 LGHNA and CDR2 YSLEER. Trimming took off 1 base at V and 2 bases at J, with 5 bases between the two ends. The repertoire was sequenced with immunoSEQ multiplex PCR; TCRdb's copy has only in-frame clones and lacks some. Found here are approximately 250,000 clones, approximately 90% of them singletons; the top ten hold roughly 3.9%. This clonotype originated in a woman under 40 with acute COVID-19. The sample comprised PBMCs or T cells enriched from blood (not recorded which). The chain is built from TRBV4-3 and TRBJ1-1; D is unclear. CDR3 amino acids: CASSQGGNTEAFF. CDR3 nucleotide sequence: TGCGCCAGCAGCCAAGGAGGAAACACTGAAGCTTTCTTT.